This T cell receptor (beta chain) was observed in a study of cytomegalovirus exposure and HLA in healthy donors. Primers: 60 Vbeta forward and 13 Jbeta reverse. Sequencing was performed with immunoSEQ multiplex PCR; in TCRdb, only in-frame clones are kept and a portion is missing. The table records about 100,000 clones, 60% to 75% of them present only once. Turning to this clone: As yet, its antigen is unknown.

The study's findings and limits: When a later analysis was performed, an Asian-associated ancestry cluster reportedly had fewer N-insertions than the roughly 730-donor mean. In vitro checks showed that three CMV-associated chains really do target CMV antigens. About 87% or about 30% of the time was how often most TCR beta V segments were productive, according to an earlier analysis.

The CDR3 totals 15 residues. Per germline, CDR1 SGHNT and CDR2 YYREEE (reference sequence). V was pared by 4 bases and J by 8 bases, with 19 bases between. This receptor was obtained from a man aged 25 to 40 in good health and CMV-seronegative. Material: PBMCs. The chain joins TRBV5-4 to TRBJ2-1; D possibly corresponds to TRBD1 (6 bases). The CDR3 here is CASSTTGGVQDEQFF. The CDR3 nucleotides read TGTGCCAGCAGCACGACAGGCGGAGTACAGGATGAGCAGTTCTTC.